This note documents a single TCR beta chain sequence. What it recognizes is unknown. The table came from immunoSEQ multiplex PCR; TCRdb's copy has only in-frame clones and leaves some out. The table lists tens of thousands of clones, 70% to 90% of them singletons. Germline assignment: CDR1 SGHVS and CDR2 FQNEAQ. V lost 5 bases to trimming and J lost 11 bases; unmatched junction nucleotides: 11. This CDR3 comprises 14 residues. This record comes from a study of OX40 agonist ivuxolimab in advanced cancers. Study context: One hepatocellular carcinoma and a couple of cutaneous melanoma patients partially responded.

Overall study findings and caveats: There was clonal expansion of CD4+ and CD8+ blood T cells by week 6 at 0.1 to 3.0 mg/kg. Low levels of normalized T-cell clonal expansion also appeared in some nonresponders.

Excluded were patients having autoimmune disease history or systemic immunosuppression. The source material was CD4+ or CD8+ T cells sorted from blood, sampled in a trial of the OX40 agonist ivuxolimab. This sequence joins TRBV7-8 and TRBJ1-5, with 8 positions matching TRBD1. The sequence was obtained from an adult with an advanced solid tumor such as melanoma, head and neck, liver or kidney cancer. The CDR3 spells CASSSDRGAVTQHF. CDR3 DNA: TGTGCCAGCAGCAGCGACAGGGGCGCGGTTACCCAGCATTTT.